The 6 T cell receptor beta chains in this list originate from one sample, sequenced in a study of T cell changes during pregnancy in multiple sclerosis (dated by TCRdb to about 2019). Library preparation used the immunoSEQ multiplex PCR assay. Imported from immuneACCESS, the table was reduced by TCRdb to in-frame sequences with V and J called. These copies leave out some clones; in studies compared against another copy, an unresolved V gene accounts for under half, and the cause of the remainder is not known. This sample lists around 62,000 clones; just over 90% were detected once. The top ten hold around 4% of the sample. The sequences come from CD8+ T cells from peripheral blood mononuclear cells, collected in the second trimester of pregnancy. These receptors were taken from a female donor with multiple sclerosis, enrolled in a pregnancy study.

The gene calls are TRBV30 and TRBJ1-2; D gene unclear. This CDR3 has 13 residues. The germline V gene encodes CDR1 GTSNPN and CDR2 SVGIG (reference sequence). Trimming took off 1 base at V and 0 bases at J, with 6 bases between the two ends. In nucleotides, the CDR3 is TGTGCCTGGAGTGATTCTTCTAACTATGGCTACACCTTC. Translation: CAWSDSSNYGYTF.

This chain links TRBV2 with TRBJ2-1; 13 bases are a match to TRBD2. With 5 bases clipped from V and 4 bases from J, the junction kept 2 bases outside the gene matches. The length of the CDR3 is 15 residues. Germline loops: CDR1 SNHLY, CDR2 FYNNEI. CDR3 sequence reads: CASSTGLAGYNEQFF. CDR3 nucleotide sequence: TGTGCCAGCAGTACGGGACTAGCGGGGTACAATGAGCAGTTCTTC.

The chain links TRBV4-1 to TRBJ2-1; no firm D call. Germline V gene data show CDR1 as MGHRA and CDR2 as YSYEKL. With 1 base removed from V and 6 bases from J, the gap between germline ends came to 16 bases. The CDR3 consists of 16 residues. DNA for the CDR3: TGCGCCAGCAGCCAAGTTTCAGGAATTGGGCTCAATGAGCAGTTCTTC. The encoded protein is CASSQVSGIGLNEQFF.

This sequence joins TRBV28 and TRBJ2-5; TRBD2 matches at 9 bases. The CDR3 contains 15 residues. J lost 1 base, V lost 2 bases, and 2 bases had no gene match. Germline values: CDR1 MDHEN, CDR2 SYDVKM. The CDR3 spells CASSLQREAQETQYF. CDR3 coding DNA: TGTGCCAGCAGTTTACAGCGGGAGGCCCAAGAGACCCAGTACTTC.

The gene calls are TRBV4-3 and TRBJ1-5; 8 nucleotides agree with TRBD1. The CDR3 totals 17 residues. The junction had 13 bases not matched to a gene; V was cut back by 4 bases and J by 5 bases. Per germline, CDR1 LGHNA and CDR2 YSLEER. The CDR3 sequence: CASSLSLADRVDQPQHF. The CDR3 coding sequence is TGCGCCAGCAGCCTAAGTCTTGCGGACAGGGTCGATCAGCCCCAGCATTTT.

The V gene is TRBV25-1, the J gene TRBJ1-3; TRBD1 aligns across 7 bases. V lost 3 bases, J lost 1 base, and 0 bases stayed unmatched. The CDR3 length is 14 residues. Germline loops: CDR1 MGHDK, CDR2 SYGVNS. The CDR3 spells CASSETGSGNTIYF. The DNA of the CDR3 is TGTGCCAGCAGTGAGACAGGGTCTGGAAACACCATATATTTT.